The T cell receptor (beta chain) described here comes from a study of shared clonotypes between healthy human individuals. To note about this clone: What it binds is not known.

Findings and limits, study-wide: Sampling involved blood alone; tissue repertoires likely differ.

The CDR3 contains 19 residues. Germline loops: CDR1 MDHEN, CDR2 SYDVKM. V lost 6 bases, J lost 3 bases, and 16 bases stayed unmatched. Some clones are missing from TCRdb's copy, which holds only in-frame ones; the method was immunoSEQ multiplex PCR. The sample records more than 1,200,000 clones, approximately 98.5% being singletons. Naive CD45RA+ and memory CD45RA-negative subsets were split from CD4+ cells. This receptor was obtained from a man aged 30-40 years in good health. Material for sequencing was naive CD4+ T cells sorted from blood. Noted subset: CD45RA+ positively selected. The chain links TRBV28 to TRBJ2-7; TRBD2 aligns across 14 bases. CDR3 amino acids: CASRDFMSGLAGVGYEQYF. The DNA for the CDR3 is TGTGCCAGCAGAGATTTTATGTCGGGACTAGCGGGAGTGGGCTACGAGCAGTACTTC. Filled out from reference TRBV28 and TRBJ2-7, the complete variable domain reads DVKVTQSSRYLVKRTGEKVFLECVQDMDHENMFWYRQDPGLGLRLIYFSYDVKMKEKGDIPEGYSVSREKKERFSLILESASTNQTSMYLCASRDFMSGLAGVGYEQYFGPGTRLTVT.